The 2 T cell receptor beta chains below were found in one sample sequenced in a study of blood T cell repertoires in COVID-19. Profiled with immunoSEQ multiplex PCR; TCRdb holds only in-frame clones, not every one. The sample includes hundreds of thousands of clones, roughly 89% of them seen just once. The sample was PBMCs or T cells enriched from blood (not recorded which). These receptors all stem from a woman aged 45-65 years who had been exposed to COVID-19.

The chain combines TRBV11-2 with TRBJ1-3, with 7 bases aligning to TRBD1. This CDR3 spans 16 amino acids. The germline CDR1 and CDR2 sequences are SGHAT and FQNNGV. Losses at the gene ends were 0 bases for V and 3 bases for J; bases not matched to a gene: 5. The CDR3 protein is CASSLDKNRGGNTIYF. CDR3 sequence (DNA): TGTGCCAGCAGCTTAGATAAGAACAGGGGTGGAAACACCATATATTTT.

V and J are TRBV7-8 and TRBJ2-7; unclear D gene. The ends were cut back, 6 bases at V and 3 bases at J, with 12 bases in the middle. CDR3 length: 13 amino acids. Germline V CDR1 and CDR2: SGHVS, FQNEAQ. CDR3 DNA: TGTGCCAGCAGTGCCCAGGTCGGCTACGAGCAGTACTTC. This gives the protein CASSAQVGYEQYF.